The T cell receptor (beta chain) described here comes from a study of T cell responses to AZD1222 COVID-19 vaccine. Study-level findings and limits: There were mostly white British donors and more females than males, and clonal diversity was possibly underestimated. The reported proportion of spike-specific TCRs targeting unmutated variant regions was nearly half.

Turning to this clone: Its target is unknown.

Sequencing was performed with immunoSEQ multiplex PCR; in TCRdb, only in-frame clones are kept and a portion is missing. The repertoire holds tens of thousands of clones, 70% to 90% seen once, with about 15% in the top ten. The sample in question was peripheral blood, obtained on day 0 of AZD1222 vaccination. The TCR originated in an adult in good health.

The CDR3 nucleotides are TGCAGTGCTAGCTATGGCTACACCTTC. Translating gives CSASYGYTF. The rearrangement uses TRBV20-1 and TRBJ1-2; D remains unclear. The CDR3 contains 9 residues. Germline CDR1 DFQATT, CDR2 SNEGSKA (reference sequence). With 3 bases removed from V and 4 bases from J, the gap between germline ends came to 0 bases.